These 15 T cell receptor beta chains came from one sample sequenced in a study of a mutant IDH1 vaccine in newly diagnosed glioma. Only in-frame clones appear in the TCRdb table, and some are missing; sequencing was by immunoSEQ multiplex PCR. The repertoire holds about 25,000 clones, with about 77% as singletons. Time point in this sample: week 5, during vaccination. Mutant IDH1 20-mer peptide, at 300 ug, made up each vaccine dose, with topical imiquimod. Which antigens these TCRs recognize remains unknown. Sequenced material: PBMCs, taken from a glioma patient whose treatment included an IDH1 peptide vaccine. The origin of the receptors is a man aged 40-49 years with glioma.

The chain couples TRBV7-9 to TRBJ1-6; TRBD1 agrees at 9 bases. The V segment lost 4 bases and the J segment 8 bases; nucleotides outside the gene matches: 6. The germline gives CDR1 SEHNR, CDR2 FQNEAQ (reference sequence). The CDR3 contains 15 residues. The CDR3 loop is CASSSIRDRDSPLHF. The CDR3 DNA follows: TGTGCCAGCAGCTCCATCCGGGACAGGGATTCACCCCTCCACTTT.

This chain links TRBV7-2 with TRBJ2-5, with D possibly matching TRBD1 (6 bases). The length of the CDR3 is 13 residues. Trimming pared 3 bases from V and 4 bases from J, leaving 9 bases between. CDR1 and CDR2 from the germline V gene are SGHTA and FQGNSA. The DNA for the CDR3 is TGTGCCAGCAGCTTCCAGGGGCCAGAGACCCAGTACTTC. This codes for CASSFQGPETQYF.

The chain uses TRBV7-2 and TRBJ2-1; D is unresolved. The CDR3 loop spans 12 amino acids. The germline CDR1 and CDR2 sequences are SGHTA and FQGNSA. The V and J ends lost 7 bases and 5 bases respectively, with 9 bases between them. CDR3 nucleotide sequence: TGTGCCAGCAAAATAGGTAACAATGAGCAGTTCTTC. Translation gives CASKIGNNEQFF.

This clone ranks as medium-sized. The rearrangement joins TRBV2 to TRBJ2-6, with TRBD1 identical over 7 bases. Losses at the gene ends were 6 bases for V and 0 bases for J; bases not matched to a gene: 8. Germline loops: CDR1 SNHLY, CDR2 FYNNEI. The CDR3 is 17 amino acids. The CDR3 protein is CASRERDSVSGANVLTF. In nucleotides, the CDR3 is TGTGCCAGCAGGGAACGGGACAGCGTCTCTGGGGCCAACGTCCTGACTTTC.

The chain couples TRBV14 to TRBJ2-3; a possible D gene is TRBD1 (5 bases). The V gene lost 1 base and the J gene lost 4 bases, with 12 bases spanning the gap. The CDR3 extends over 15 amino acids. Germline V gene data show CDR1 as SGHDN and CDR2 as FVKESK. The CDR3 coding sequence is TGTGCCAGCAGCCAAGGACTCTCCAGGGCAGATACGCAGTATTTT. It translates to CASSQGLSRADTQYF.

The chain has TRBV13 and TRBJ2-5; D unclear. The J call may be faulty, since TRBJ2-7 better matches the DNA end. This CDR3 comprises 13 residues. Per germline, CDR1 PRHDT and CDR2 FYEKMQ (reference sequence). The CDR3 is CASSLNAVYEQYF. The CDR3 coding sequence is TGTGCCAGCAGCCTCAACGCGGTCTACGAGCAGTACTTC.

The chain employs TRBV4-3 and TRBJ2-4; the D gene is possibly TRBD2 (9 bases). Trimming took 0 bases from V and 4 from J, leaving 19 bases between them. Germline loops: CDR1 LGHNA, CDR2 YSLEER. The CDR3 is 18 residues long. As DNA, the CDR3 is TGCGCCAGCAGCCAAGATCAGGGGGCGGGGGGGAGGAAAAACATTCAGTACTTC. Protein product: CASSQDQGAGGRKNIQYF.

This chain links TRBV7-2 with TRBJ1-2; D gene ambiguous. The CDR3 runs to 15 residues. Trimming left V 4 bases short and J 8 bases short, with 20 bases between. Germline loops: CDR1 SGHTA, CDR2 FQGNSA. CDR3 protein: CASSSLSGEWSGYTF. CDR3 in DNA: TGTGCCAGCAGCTCCTTATCTGGGGAGTGGAGCGGCTACACCTTC.

The rearrangement uses TRBV7-9 and TRBJ2-5, with a weak D call TRBD1 (6 bases). The tail of the sequence fits TRBJ2-7 better, so the J call may be wrong. This CDR3 has 15 amino acids. CDR1 is SEHNR and CDR2 is FQNEAQ in the germline V gene (reference sequence). The CDR3 protein is CASSRTGHSSYEQYF. For the CDR3, the DNA is TGTGCCAGCAGTAGGACGGGACACAGCTCCTACGAGCAGTACTTC.

This sequence joins TRBV7-2 and TRBJ2-7; the match to TRBD2 covers 14 bases. CDR1 and CDR2 (germline): SGHTA, FQGNSA. The CDR3 loop spans 16 amino acids. With V trimmed by 3 bases and J by 4 bases, 5 bases remained unmatched. The CDR3 loop reads CASSFGTSGSLYEQYV. The DNA for the CDR3 is TGTGCCAGCAGCTTCGGGACTAGCGGGAGTCTTTACGAGCAGTACGTC.

The rearrangement joins TRBV20-1 to TRBJ2-7; weak D call: TRBD2 (5 bases). CDR3 length: 11 amino acids. Deletions cut 3 bases from V and 5 bases from J, with 8 bases between. CDR1 is DFQATT and CDR2 is SNEGSKA in the germline V gene (reference sequence). CDR3 sequence (DNA): TGCAGTGCTAGGCGGGCTGACGAGCAGTACTTC. Encoded protein: CSARRADEQYF.

The chain recombines TRBV19 with TRBJ1-2; D unclear. V lost 3 bases, J lost 1 base, and 9 bases lay in between. Per the germline V gene, CDR1 is LNHDA and CDR2 is SQIVND (reference sequence). The CDR3 sequence is 14 residues long. CDR3 sequence: CASSISRGNYGYTF. CDR3 in DNA: TGTGCCAGTAGTATTAGCCGGGGTAACTATGGCTACACCTTC.

The CDR3 coding sequence is TGTGCCAGCAAGACAGTGGCAGAGACCCAGTACTTC. It translates to CASKTVAETQYF. The chain carries TRBV5-6 and TRBJ2-5; maybe TRBD1 (5 bases). Germline CDR1 is SGHDT and CDR2 is YYEEEE. The CDR3 is 12 residues long. V was trimmed by 6 bases and J by 4 bases, leaving 10 bases between them.

The gene calls are TRBV7-7 and TRBJ2-7; tentative D call: TRBD1 (5 bases). V dropped 5 bases and J dropped 1 base, with 12 bases sitting between them. Germline V gives CDR1 SSHAT, CDR2 FNYEAQ (reference sequence). CDR3 length: 14 residues. The CDR3 region is CASSPDRTSYEQYF. DNA for the CDR3: TGTGCCAGCAGCCCCGATCGGACATCCTACGAGCAGTACTTC.

The V and J genes are TRBV18 and TRBJ1-2, with 7 nucleotides matching TRBD1. J gave up 6 bases and V 2 bases, and 9 bases lay outside the gene matches. The germline V gene encodes CDR1 KGHSH and CDR2 LQKENI. This CDR3 contains 15 residues. CDR3 sequence reads: CASSPVARDRDGYTF. As DNA, the CDR3 is TGTGCCAGCTCACCAGTAGCTAGGGACAGAGATGGCTACACCTTC.